This T cell receptor beta chain came from a study of monozygotic twins with inflammatory bowel disease. TCRdb reprocessed the 5' RACE reads and stores each CDR3 protein as one record, lacking DNA. The data show about 450,000 distinct CDR3 sequences, and the top ten clones hold roughly 2.2%. Germline-derived CDR1 and CDR2 are SGHAT and FQNNGV. This CDR3 is 18 amino acids long. The source is a human donor with ulcerative colitis or Crohn's disease, or a healthy co-twin of an affected twin (not recorded which). The gene calls are TRBV11-2 and TRBJ2-1. The sequencing sample was made of blood. CDR3 protein: CASSSDNIGGSSYNEQFF.